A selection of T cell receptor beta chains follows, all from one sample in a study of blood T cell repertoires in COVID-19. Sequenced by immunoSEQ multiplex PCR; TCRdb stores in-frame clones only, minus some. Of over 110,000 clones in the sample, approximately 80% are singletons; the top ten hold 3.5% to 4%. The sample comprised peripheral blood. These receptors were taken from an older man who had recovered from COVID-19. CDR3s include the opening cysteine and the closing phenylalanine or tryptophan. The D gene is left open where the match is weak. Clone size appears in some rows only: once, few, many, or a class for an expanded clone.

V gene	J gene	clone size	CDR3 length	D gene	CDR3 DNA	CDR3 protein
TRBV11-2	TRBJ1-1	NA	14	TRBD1	TGTGCCAGCAGCCTCCTAGCAGGGGGCACTGAAGCTTTCTTT	CASSLLAGGTEAFF
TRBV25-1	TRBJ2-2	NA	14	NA	TGTGCCAGCAGTGTCTACCTTAACACCGGGGAGCTGTTTTTT	CASSVYLNTGELFF
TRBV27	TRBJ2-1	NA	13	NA	TGTGCCAGCAGTTTATCATCAGTAAATGAGCAGTTCTTC	CASSLSSVNEQFF
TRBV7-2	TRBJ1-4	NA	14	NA	TGTGCCAGCAACTCCTGGAGGGCTAATGAAAAACTGTTTTTT	CASNSWRANEKLFF
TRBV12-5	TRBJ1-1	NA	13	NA	TGTGCTAGTGGTCTTGCAGGGATAACTGAAGCTTTCTTT	CASGLAGITEAFF
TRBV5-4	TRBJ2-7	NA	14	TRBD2	TGTGCCAGCAGCCCCGGCGGGGGGCGCCGGGAGCAGTACTTC	CASSPGGGRREQYF
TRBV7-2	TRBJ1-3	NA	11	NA	TGTGCCAGCAGCACAGGAAACACCATATATTTT	CASSTGNTIYF
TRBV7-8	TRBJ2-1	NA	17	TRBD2	TGTGCCAGCAGCTTACAGACGACTAGCGGGATCTACAATGAGCAGTTCTTC	CASSLQTTSGIYNEQFF
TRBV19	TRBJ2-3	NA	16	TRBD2	TGTGCCAGTACTGTCAACGTTGCGGGAGGGATAGATACGCAGTATTTT	CASTVNVAGGIDTQYF
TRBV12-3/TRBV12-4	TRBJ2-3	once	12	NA	TGTGCCAGCAGTGTCAACCAGGATACGCAGTATTTT	CASSVNQDTQYF
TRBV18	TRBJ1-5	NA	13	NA	TGTGCCAGCTCACCTTATAGCAATCAGCCCCAGCATTTT	CASSPYSNQPQHF
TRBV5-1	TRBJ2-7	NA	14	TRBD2	TGCGCCAGCAGCACGGGACGCCCGGGGGGCGAGCAGTACTTC	CASSTGRPGGEQYF
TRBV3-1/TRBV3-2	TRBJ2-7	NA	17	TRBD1	TGTGCCAGCAGCCAAGGTGGCGGGACAGGGAAATTTGAAGAGCAGTACTTC	CASSQGGGTGKFEEQYF
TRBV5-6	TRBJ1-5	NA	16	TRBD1	TGTGCCAGCAGCTTAAGGACAGGCCAGCGGAATCAGCCCCAGCATTTT	CASSLRTGQRNQPQHF
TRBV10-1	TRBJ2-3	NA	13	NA	TGCGCCAGCAGTACGGGAGTTGGGTATACGCAGTATTTT	CASSTGVGYTQYF
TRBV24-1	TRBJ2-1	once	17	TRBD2	TGTGCCACCAGTGATGGGCCGGGGGGGAGTACCAACAATGAGCAGTTCTTC	CATSDGPGGSTNNEQFF
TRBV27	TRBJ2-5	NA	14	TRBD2	TGTGCCAGCAGTCCTATAGCGGGAGTAGAGACCCAGTACTTC	CASSPIAGVETQYF
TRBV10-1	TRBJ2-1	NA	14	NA	TGCGCCAGCAGTGAAGGGGATAGCGGCGATGAGCAGTTCTTC	CASSEGDSGDEQFF
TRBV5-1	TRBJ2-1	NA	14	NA	TGCGCCAGCAGCTTGGGGTCAGATTACAATGAGCAGTTCTTC	CASSLGSDYNEQFF
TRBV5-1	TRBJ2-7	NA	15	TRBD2	TGCGCCAGCAGCTTGGCCGGGGGGAGTGGAGACGAGCAGTACTTC	CASSLAGGSGDEQYF
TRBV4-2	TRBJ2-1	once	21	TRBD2	TGTGCCAGCAGCCAAGATCCCACTAGCGGGAGGATCTGGAGCTCCTACAATGAGCAGTTCTTC	CASSQDPTSGRIWSSYNEQFF
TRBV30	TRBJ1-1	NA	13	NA	TGTGCCTGGAGGACCCAGGGATTCACTGAAGCTTTCTTT	CAWRTQGFTEAFF
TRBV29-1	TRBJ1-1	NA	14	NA	TGCAGCGTTGAAGGAGGGAGGGGGGGTGGCATAGCTTTCTTT	CSVEGGRGGGIAFF
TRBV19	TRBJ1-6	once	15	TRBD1	TGTGCCAGTAGTACCCGGGACAGGGGTAATTCACCCCTCCACTTT	CASSTRDRGNSPLHF
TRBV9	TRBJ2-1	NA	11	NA	TGTGCCAGCAGCCCAAACAATGAGCAGTTCTTC	CASSPNNEQFF
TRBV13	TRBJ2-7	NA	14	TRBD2	TGTGCCAGCCGCCGGGGGGGCACAGCCTACGAGCAGTACTTC	CASRRGGTAYEQYF
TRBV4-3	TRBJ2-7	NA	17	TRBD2	TGCGCCAGCAGCCAAGATATGGCTAGCGGGAGGTCCCACGAGCAGTACTTC	CASSQDMASGRSHEQYF
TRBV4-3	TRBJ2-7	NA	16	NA	TGCGCCAGCAGCCCCACCTCCATGGGCAGGGAGGCCGAGCAGTACTTC	CASSPTSMGREAEQYF
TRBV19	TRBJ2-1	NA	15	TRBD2	TGTGCCAGTAGCAGGACTAGCGGGAGTTACAATGAGCAGTTCTTC	CASSRTSGSYNEQFF
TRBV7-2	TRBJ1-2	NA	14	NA	TGTGCCAGCAGCTTAGGGACAGTTAACTATGGCTACACCTTC	CASSLGTVNYGYTF
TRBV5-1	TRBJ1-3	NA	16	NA	TGCGCCAGCAGCTGGGGCGGGAGCGGGAAAGGAAACACCATATATTTT	CASSWGGSGKGNTIYF
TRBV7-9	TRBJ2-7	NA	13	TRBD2	TGTGCCAGCACACACGGGAGGGTCTACGAGCAGTACTTC	CASTHGRVYEQYF
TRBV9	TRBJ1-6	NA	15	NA	TGTGCCAGCAGCGCGCAGGGCCTCCCCAATTCACCCCTCCACTTT	CASSAQGLPNSPLHF
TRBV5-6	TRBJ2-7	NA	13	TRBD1	TGTGCCAGCAGCTCTGGACAGGGGGACGAGCAGTACTTC	CASSSGQGDEQYF
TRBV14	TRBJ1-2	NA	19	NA	TGTGCCAGCAGCCAAGAGTTTAGCTCGGGAACAGCCCCGCGGGAAGGCTACACCTTC	CASSQEFSSGTAPREGYTF
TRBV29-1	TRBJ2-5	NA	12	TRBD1	TGCAGCGTCGTAAAGGGGGCGGAGACCCAGTACTTC	CSVVKGAETQYF
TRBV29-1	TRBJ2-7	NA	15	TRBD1	TGCAGCGTTGGTCCCGGGACAGGGGGCAGGAACGAGCAGTACTTC	CSVGPGTGGRNEQYF
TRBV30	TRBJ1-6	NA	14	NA	TGTGCCTGGAGTACTGGACTGAGCAATTCACCCCTCCACTTT	CAWSTGLSNSPLHF
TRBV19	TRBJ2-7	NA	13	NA	TGTGCTTCGGCCGGGGGGCATACCTACGAGCAGTACTTC	CASAGGHTYEQYF
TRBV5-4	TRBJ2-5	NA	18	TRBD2	TGTGCCAGCAGCCCACCCCGTGGGACTAGCGGGAGAGTAGAGACCCAGTACTTC	CASSPPRGTSGRVETQYF
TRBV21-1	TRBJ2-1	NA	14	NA	TGTGCCAGCAGCAACCGGGAATTCTACAATGAGCAGTTCTTC	CASSNREFYNEQFF
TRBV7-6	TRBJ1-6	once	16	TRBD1	TGTGCCAGCAGCTTAGCACAGACAGGGGGCGAATCACCCCTCCACTTT	CASSLAQTGGESPLHF
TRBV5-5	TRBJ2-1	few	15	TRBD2	TGTGCCAGCAGCTTGAACAGCGGGAGCTACAATGAGCAGTTCTTC	CASSLNSGSYNEQFF
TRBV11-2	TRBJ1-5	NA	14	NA	TGTGCCAGCAGCTTAGAGGCGGCTGGGCAGCCCCAGCATTTT	CASSLEAAGQPQHF
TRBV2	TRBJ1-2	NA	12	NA	TGTGCCAGCAGCCTGGACAGCGATGGCTACACCTTC	CASSLDSDGYTF
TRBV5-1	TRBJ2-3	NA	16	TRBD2	TGCGCCAGCAGGAGGGGACTAGCGGGAGCGATAGATACGCAGTATTTT	CASRRGLAGAIDTQYF
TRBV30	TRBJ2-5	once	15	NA	TGTGCCTCGGGGGGCCAGGGGTCCCACCCAGAGACCCAGTACTTC	CASGGQGSHPETQYF
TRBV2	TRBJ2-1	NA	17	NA	TGTGCCAGCAGTGAAGACTTGTCGGGTCCTCCCTACAATGAGCAGTTCTTC	CASSEDLSGPPYNEQFF
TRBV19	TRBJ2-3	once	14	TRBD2	TGTGCCAGTAGTAGCCTAGCGGGCACAGATACGCAGTATTTT	CASSSLAGTDTQYF
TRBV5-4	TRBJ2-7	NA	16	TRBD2	TGTGCCAGCAGCTCAGCGGGAGGCCGTCGTTCCTACGAGCAGTACTTC	CASSSAGGRRSYEQYF
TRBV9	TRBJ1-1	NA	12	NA	TGTGCCAGCAGCGTAGGGTACGGTGAAGCTTTCTTT	CASSVGYGEAFF